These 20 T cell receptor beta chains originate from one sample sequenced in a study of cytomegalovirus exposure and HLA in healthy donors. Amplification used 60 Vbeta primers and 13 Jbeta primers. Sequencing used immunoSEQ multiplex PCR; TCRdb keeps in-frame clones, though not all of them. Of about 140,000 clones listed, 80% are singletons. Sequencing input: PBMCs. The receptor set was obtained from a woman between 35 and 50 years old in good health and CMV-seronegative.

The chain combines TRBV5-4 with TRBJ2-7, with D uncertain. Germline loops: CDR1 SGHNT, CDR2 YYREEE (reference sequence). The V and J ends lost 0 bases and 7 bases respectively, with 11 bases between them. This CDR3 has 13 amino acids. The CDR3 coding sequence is TGTGCCAGCAGCTTGGGGGCCCGTGATGAGCAGTACTTC. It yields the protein CASSLGARDEQYF.

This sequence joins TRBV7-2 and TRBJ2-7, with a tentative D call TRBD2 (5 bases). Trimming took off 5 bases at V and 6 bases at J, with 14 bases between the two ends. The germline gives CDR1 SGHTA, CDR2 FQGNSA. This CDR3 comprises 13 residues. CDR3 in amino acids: CASSAPEAREQYF. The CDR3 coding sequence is TGTGCCAGCAGCGCCCCGGAGGCTCGCGAGCAGTACTTC. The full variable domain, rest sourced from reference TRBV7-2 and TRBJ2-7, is GAGVSQSPSNKVTEKGKDVELRCDPISGHTALYWYRQSLGQGLEFLIYFQGNSAPDKSGLPSDRFSAERTGGSVSTLTIQRTQQEDSAVYLCASSAPEAREQYFGPGTRLTVT.

The CDR3 sequence is CASSVDGGVFPNEQFF. In nucleotides, the CDR3 is TGTGCCAGCAGCGTAGATGGGGGGGTTTTTCCCAATGAGCAGTTCTTC. The genes are TRBV9 and TRBJ2-1, with 7 bases fitting TRBD2. Germline loops: CDR1 SGDLS, CDR2 YYNGEE. Trimming at V came to 0 bases and at J to 6 bases, leaving 9 bases not matched to a gene. This CDR3 has 16 amino acids.

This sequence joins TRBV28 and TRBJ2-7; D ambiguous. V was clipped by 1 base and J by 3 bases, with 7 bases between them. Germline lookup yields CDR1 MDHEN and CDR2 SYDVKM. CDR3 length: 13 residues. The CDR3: CASSLLRGYEQYF. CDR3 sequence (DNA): TGTGCCAGCAGTTTATTGCGTGGCTACGAGCAGTACTTC.

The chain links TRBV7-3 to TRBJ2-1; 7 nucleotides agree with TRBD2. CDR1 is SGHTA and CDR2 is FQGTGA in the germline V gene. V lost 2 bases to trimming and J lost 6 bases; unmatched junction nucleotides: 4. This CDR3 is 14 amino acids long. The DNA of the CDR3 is TGTGCCAGCAGCTTAGGAACTAGCGCCAATGAGCAGTTCTTC. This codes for CASSLGTSANEQFF.

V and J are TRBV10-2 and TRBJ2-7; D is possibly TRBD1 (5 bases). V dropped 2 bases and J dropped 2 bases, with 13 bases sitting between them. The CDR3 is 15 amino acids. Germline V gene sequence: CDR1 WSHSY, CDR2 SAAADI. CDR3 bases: TGCGCCAGCAGTGAGCAGCCCCAGGGCCCCTACGAGCAGTACTTC. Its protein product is CASSEQPQGPYEQYF.

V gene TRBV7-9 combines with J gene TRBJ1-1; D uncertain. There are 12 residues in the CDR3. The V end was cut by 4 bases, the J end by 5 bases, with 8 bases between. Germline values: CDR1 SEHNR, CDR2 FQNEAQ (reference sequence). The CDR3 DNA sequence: TGTGCCAGCAGCTATTTACAGACTGAAGCTTTCTTT. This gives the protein CASSYLQTEAFF. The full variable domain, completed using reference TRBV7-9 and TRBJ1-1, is DTGVSQNPRHKITKRGQNVTFRCDPISEHNRLYWYRQTLGQGPEFLTYFQNEAQLEKSRLLSDRFSAERPKGSFSTLEIQRTEQGDSAMYLCASSYLQTEAFFGQGTRLTVV.

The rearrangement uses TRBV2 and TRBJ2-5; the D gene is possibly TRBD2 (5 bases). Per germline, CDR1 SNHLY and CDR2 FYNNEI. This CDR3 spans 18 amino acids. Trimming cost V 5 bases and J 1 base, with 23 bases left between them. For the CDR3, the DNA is TGTGCCAGCAGTTTGAAAGGTTCGAGCGGTACCTCCCAAGAGACCCAGTACTTC. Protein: CASSLKGSSGTSQETQYF.

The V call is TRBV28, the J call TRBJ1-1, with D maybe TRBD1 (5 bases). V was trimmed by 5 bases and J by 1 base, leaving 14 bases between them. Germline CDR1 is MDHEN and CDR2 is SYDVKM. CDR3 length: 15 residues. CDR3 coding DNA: TGTGCCAGCAGTCCCACGCGGGACTGGAACACTGAAGCTTTCTTT. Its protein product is CASSPTRDWNTEAFF.

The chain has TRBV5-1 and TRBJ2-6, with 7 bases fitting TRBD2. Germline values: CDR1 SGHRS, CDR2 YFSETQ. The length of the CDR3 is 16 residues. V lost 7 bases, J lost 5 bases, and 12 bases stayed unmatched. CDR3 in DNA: TGCGCCAGCTCGGTGGCGGGGGATAGGAGGGCCAACGTCCTGACTTTC. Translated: CASSVAGDRRANVLTF.

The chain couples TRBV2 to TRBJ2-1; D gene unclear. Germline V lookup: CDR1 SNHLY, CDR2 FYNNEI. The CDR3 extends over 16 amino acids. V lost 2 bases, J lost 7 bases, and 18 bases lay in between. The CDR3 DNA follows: TGTGCCAGCAGTGAATGGCCCTCCGACCGGCGGAATGAGCAGTTCTTC. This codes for CASSEWPSDRRNEQFF.

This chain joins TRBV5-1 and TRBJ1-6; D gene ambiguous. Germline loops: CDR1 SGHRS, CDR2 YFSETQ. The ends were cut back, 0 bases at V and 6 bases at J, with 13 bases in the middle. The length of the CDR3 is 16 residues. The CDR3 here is CASSLASGSINSPLHF. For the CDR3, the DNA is TGCGCCAGCAGCTTGGCCAGCGGGTCGATTAATTCACCCCTCCACTTT. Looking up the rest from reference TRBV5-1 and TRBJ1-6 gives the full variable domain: KAGVTQTPRYLIKTRGQQVTLSCSPISGHRSVSWYQQTPGQGLQFLFEYFSETQRNKGNFPGRFSGRQFSNSRSEMNVSTLELGDSALYLCASSLASGSINSPLHFGNGTRLTVT.

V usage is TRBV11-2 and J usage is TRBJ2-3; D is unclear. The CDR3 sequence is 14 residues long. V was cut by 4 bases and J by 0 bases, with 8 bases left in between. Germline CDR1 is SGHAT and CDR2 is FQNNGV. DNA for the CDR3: TGTGCCAGCAGCTCTGGGCGTAGCACAGATACGCAGTATTTT. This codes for CASSSGRSTDTQYF.

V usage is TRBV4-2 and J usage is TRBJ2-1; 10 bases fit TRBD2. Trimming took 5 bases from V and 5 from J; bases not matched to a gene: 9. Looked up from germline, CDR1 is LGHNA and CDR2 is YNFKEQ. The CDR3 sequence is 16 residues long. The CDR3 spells CASSLITSGVNNEQFF. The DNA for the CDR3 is TGTGCCAGCAGCTTAATAACTAGCGGGGTTAACAATGAGCAGTTCTTC.

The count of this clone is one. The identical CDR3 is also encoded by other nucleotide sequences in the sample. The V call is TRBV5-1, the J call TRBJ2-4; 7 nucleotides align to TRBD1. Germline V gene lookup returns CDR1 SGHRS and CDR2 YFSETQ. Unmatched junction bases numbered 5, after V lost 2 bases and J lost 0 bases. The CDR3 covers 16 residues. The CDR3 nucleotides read TGCGCCAGCAGCTTAGGACAGGAACTAGCCAAAAACATTCAGTACTTC. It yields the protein CASSLGQELAKNIQYF. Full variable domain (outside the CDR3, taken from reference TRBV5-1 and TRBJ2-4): KAGVTQTPRYLIKTRGQQVTLSCSPISGHRSVSWYQQTPGQGLQFLFEYFSETQRNKGNFPGRFSGRQFSNSRSEMNVSTLELGDSALYLCASSLGQELAKNIQYFGAGTRLSVL.

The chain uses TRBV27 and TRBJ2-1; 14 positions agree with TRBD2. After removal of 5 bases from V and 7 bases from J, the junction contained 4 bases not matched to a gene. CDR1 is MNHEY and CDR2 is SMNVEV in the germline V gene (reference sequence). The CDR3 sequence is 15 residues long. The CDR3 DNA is TGTGCCAGCAGTCCCGGGACTAGCGGGAGTAATGAGCAGTTCTTC. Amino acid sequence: CASSPGTSGSNEQFF.

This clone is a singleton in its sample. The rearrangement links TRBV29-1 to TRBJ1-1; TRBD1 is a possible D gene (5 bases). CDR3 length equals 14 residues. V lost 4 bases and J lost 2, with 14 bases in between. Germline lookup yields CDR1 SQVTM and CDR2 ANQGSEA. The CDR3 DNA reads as TGCAGCGTTGTTGGGTCGACAGTTAACACTGAAGCTTTCTTT. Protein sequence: CSVVGSTVNTEAFF.

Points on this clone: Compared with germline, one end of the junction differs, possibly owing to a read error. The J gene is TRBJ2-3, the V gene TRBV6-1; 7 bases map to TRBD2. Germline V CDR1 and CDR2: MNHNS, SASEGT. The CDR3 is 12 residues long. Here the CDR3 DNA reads TGTGCCAGCAGTGAAGCGTTAGGACTAGGACTTTTT. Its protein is CASSEALGLGLF.

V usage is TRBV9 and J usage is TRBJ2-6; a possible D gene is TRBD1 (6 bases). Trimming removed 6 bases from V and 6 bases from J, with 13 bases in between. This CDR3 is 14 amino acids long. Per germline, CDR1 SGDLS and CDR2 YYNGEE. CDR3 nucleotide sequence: TGTGCCAGCAAGGGGGTGGAGGCGGCCAACGTCCTGACTTTC. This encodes CASKGVEAANVLTF. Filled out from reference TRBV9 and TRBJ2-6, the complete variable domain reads DSGVTQTPKHLITATGQRVTLRCSPRSGDLSVYWYQQSLDQGLQFLIQYYNGEERAKGNILERFSAQQFPDLHSELNLSSLELGDSALYFCASKGVEAANVLTFGAGSRLTVL.

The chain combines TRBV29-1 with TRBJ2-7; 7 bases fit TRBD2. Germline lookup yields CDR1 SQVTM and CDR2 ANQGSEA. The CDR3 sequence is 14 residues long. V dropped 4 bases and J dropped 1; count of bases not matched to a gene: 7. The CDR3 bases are TGCAGCGTTGTTCCGGCGGGAGCATCCTACGAGCAGTACTTC. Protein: CSVVPAGASYEQYF.